This T cell receptor (beta chain) was profiled in a study of OX40 agonist ivuxolimab in advanced cancers. Only in-frame clones appear in the TCRdb table, and some are missing; sequencing was by immunoSEQ multiplex PCR. In the table there are about 50,000 clones, 65% to 85% of which are singletons. The receptor was derived from an adult with an advanced solid tumor such as melanoma, head and neck, liver or kidney cancer. Sequences were derived from CD4+ or CD8+ T cells sorted from blood, sampled in a trial of the OX40 agonist ivuxolimab.

CDR3 residues: CASSIMAGKNIQYF. The CDR3, as DNA: TGTGCCAGTAGTATTATGGCAGGAAAAAACATTCAGTACTTC. This chain uses TRBV19 with TRBJ2-4; no reliable D call. The V gene lost 3 bases and the J gene lost 4 bases, with 10 bases spanning the gap. CDR3 size: 14 residues. Germline V gene data show CDR1 as LNHDA and CDR2 as SQIVND (reference sequence).